This T cell receptor beta chain was found in a study of shared T cell receptors in the human thymus. CDR1 is SQVTM and CDR2 is ANQGSEA in the germline V gene. Trimming left V 6 bases short and J 2 bases short, with 13 bases between. The CDR3 runs to 14 residues. The table came from immunoSEQ multiplex PCR; TCRdb's copy has only in-frame clones and leaves some out. Seen here are 650,000 to 950,000 clones, 80% to 90% observed once, and the top ten hold roughly 0.01%. In addition, the sample was reused for a study of human thymus T cells. That work states: Biased V and J segment usage appeared in thymus and peripheral blood.

The source material was thymocytes. V usage is TRBV29-1 and J usage is TRBJ2-2; a possible D gene is TRBD1 (6 bases). The sequence was obtained from a girl less than two years old with a congenital heart defect. CDR3 sequence reads: CSVARGRNTGELFF. CDR3 DNA: TGCAGCGTAGCCAGGGGCCGAAACACCGGGGAGCTGTTTTTT.